The TCR beta chain described here comes from a study of T cells after yellow fever vaccination. TCRdb analysed the 5' RACE reads with MiXCR anew, one entry per CDR3 protein. The sample includes some 560,000 distinct CDR3 sequences, 15% to 20% seen only once; the top ten take roughly an eighth. The germline gives CDR1 MNHNS, CDR2 SASEGT. Trimming took 6 bases from V and 4 from J, leaving 17 bases between them. This CDR3 has 15 residues. The sequenced sample was PBMCs, obtained 15 days after the yellow fever booster vaccination. V usage is TRBV6-1 and J usage is TRBJ2-3; D possibly corresponds to TRBD2 (6 bases). This TCR came from a man younger than 40 who received the YFV17D yellow fever vaccine. The CDR3 loop is CASRGAGTNADTQYF. The CDR3 DNA sequence: TGTGCCAGCAGGGGTGCGGGGACGAACGCAGATACGCAGTATTTT.